This T cell receptor (beta chain) stems from a study of T cells in Graves' hyperthyroidism and ophthalmopathy. Study outcomes and limitations: Stable hyperthyroidism and ophthalmopathy were separated using 13 V-J signatures.

Ophthalmopathy patients had moderate-to-severe active disease, CAS ≥3, NOSPECS ≥4, and disease duration under 3 months. More than 8.5 ml of fresh peripheral blood supplied the PBMCs. This clonotype was counted between two and nine times. No antigen is known for it. RNA transcripts were the template for amplifying TCR beta CDR3 regions. RT-PCR in the first round (using the HTBI primer set) targeted the TCR CDR3. Each CDR3 protein gets one entry after TCRdb re-called the multiplex PCR reads with MiXCR. The sample records around 530,000 distinct CDR3 sequences, under 20% being singletons. CDR3 length equals 15 residues. The V gene lost 5 bases and the J gene lost 0 bases, with 13 bases spanning the gap. Germline CDR1 reads MGHRA; CDR2 reads YSYEKL.

The origin of this receptor is a woman under 30 with Graves' ophthalmopathy. The source material was blood. This rearrangement joins TRBV4-1 to TRBJ1-1; a weak D match, TRBD1 (5 bases). In nucleotides, the CDR3 is TGCGCCAGCAGCACGCCCAGGGTTCTGAACACTGAAGCTTTCTTT. Residues: CASSTPRVLNTEAFF.